This passage covers 32 T cell receptor beta chains from one sample sequenced in a study of T cell responses to AZD1222 COVID-19 vaccine. Profiled with immunoSEQ multiplex PCR; TCRdb holds only in-frame clones, not every one. The sample contains around 99,000 clones, around 87% of which appear only once. The material sequenced was peripheral blood, taken 28 days after the second AZD1222 dose. The receptor source for this set is an adult who received the AZD1222 COVID-19 vaccine.

The chain couples TRBV27 to TRBJ2-1; 7 bases map to TRBD2. Germline CDR1 reads MNHEY; CDR2 reads SMNVEV (reference sequence). This CDR3 is 19 amino acids long. The J segment lost 4 bases and the V segment lost 3 bases, leaving 18 bases of the junction unmatched. CDR3 nucleotide sequence: TGTGCCAGCAGTTTCTTAGGGAATCCTGGCGGGAGCGGGTACAATGAGCAGTTCTTC. This gives the protein CASSFLGNPGGSGYNEQFF.

The chain couples TRBV7-3 to TRBJ2-2; 12 positions agree with TRBD2. The ends lost 5 bases at V and 5 bases at J; junction bases unmatched: 3. The CDR3 extends over 15 amino acids. CDR1 is SGHTA and CDR2 is FQGTGA in the germline V gene. The CDR3 sequence: CASSPSGRETGELFF. The CDR3 DNA is TGTGCCAGCAGCCCTAGCGGGAGGGAGACCGGGGAGCTGTTTTTT.

Only one count was recorded for this clone. This chain connects TRBV7-3 to TRBJ2-1; 10 bases map to TRBD1. This CDR3 is 17 amino acids long. The ends lost 4 bases at V and 6 bases at J; junction bases unmatched: 12. CDR1 and CDR2 (germline): SGHTA, FQGTGA. The CDR3 loop reads CASSSMPGGQGGNEQFF. The DNA of the CDR3 is TGTGCCAGCAGCTCCATGCCTGGAGGACAGGGGGGCAATGAGCAGTTCTTC. The full variable domain, with the rest looked up from reference TRBV7-3 and TRBJ2-1, is GAGVSQTPSNKVTEKGKYVELRCDPISGHTALYWYRQSLGQGPEFLIYFQGTGAADDSGLPNDRFFAVRPEGSVSTLKIQRTERGDSAVYLCASSSMPGGQGGNEQFFGPGTRLTVL.

V is TRBV20-1 and J is TRBJ1-2; unclear D gene. The CDR3 is 11 amino acids. Germline lookup yields CDR1 DFQATT and CDR2 SNEGSKA (reference sequence). Trimming cost V 2 bases and J 8 bases, with 9 bases left between them. The CDR3 loop is CSARWAGGYTF. In nucleotides, the CDR3 is TGCAGTGCTAGATGGGCGGGAGGCTACACCTTC.

The CDR3 DNA sequence: TGTGCCAGCAGCTTAGACGGGTTCGGTGGAGGTTCGGGAAACACCATATATTTT. This codes for CASSLDGFGGGSGNTIYF. The V gene is TRBV7-2, the J gene TRBJ1-3; no firm D call. This CDR3 region has 18 residues. Germline assignment: CDR1 SGHTA and CDR2 FQGNSA. The V end lost 1 base, the J end lost 4 bases, and 20 bases lay between the germline ends.

The V gene is TRBV7-7, the J gene TRBJ2-2, with D possibly matching TRBD1 (5 bases). This CDR3 contains 16 residues. Per the germline V gene, CDR1 is SSHAT and CDR2 is FNYEAQ (reference sequence). The V end lost 1 base, the J end lost 7 bases, and 16 bases lay between the germline ends. The CDR3 sequence is CASSLEGRRDIGELFF. The CDR3 coding sequence is TGTGCCAGCAGCTTAGAGGGGCGCAGGGATATCGGGGAGCTGTTTTTT.

The rearrangement uses TRBV12-5 and TRBJ2-5; D tentatively reads TRBD1 or TRBD2 (5 bases each). From germline, CDR1 is LGHNT and CDR2 FRNRAP. This CDR3 spans 12 amino acids. Trimming removed 5 bases at V and 7 bases at J, with 11 bases between. This chain's CDR3 is CASGPGGGTQYF. The CDR3 coding sequence is TGTGCTAGTGGTCCCGGTGGGGGGACCCAGTACTTC.

The chain has TRBV15 and TRBJ2-3; maybe TRBD2 (5 bases). V was pared by 1 base and J by 0 bases, with 14 bases between. This CDR3 comprises 17 residues. Germline lookup yields CDR1 LNHNV and CDR2 YYDKDF (reference sequence). The DNA for the CDR3 is TGTGCCACCAGCAGAGTCATCAGGACTGCTAGCACAGATACGCAGTATTTT. Protein: CATSRVIRTASTDTQYF.

The genes are TRBV5-1 and TRBJ2-5; weak D call: TRBD2 (6 bases). Germline V gene sequence: CDR1 SGHRS, CDR2 YFSETQ. The ends were cut back, 1 base at V and 5 bases at J, with 12 bases in the middle. The CDR3 contains 14 residues. The CDR3, as DNA: TGCGCCAGCAGCTTGTCGGGAGTGCGCGAGACCCAGTACTTC. It specifies CASSLSGVRETQYF.

The chain combines TRBV4-1 with TRBJ2-3, with TRBD2 matching 10 bases. From germline, CDR1 is MGHRA and CDR2 YSYEKL. The CDR3 loop spans 18 amino acids. Trimming took 5 bases from V and 0 from J; bases not matched to a gene: 11. The DNA for the CDR3 is TGCGCCAGCAGCTTCCGGGTAGCGGGGGGCCCTAGCACAGATACGCAGTATTTT. Amino acid sequence: CASSFRVAGGPSTDTQYF.

About this clone itself: A read error may produce the germline difference seen at one junction end. Different DNA sequences within this sample yield the same CDR3. The rearrangement uses TRBV6-2 or TRBV6-3 and TRBJ2-7; D is unresolved. This CDR3 has 11 amino acids. In germline, CDR1 is MNHEY, CDR2 SVGEGT. The CDR3: CASSHSYEQYF. DNA for the CDR3: TGTGCCAGCAGTCACTCCTACGAGCAGTACTTC.

The chain links TRBV30 to TRBJ1-6; D is unclear. Trimming shortened V by 3 bases and J by 7 bases, and 7 bases separated the two germline ends. Per the germline V gene, CDR1 is GTSNPN and CDR2 is SVGIG (reference sequence). The CDR3 has 12 residues. CDR3 sequence (DNA): TGTGCCTGGAGAGCAGTAAATTCACCCCTCCACTTT. Amino acids: CAWRAVNSPLHF.

The J gene is TRBJ1-2, the V gene TRBV5-1; no definite D call. The CDR3 covers 17 residues. Trimming cost V 3 bases and J 4 bases, with 22 bases left between them. Per the germline V gene, CDR1 is SGHRS and CDR2 is YFSETQ. CDR3 amino acids: CASSWTLAPGETYGYTF. The CDR3 DNA follows: TGCGCCAGCAGCTGGACCTTAGCCCCCGGGGAGACCTATGGCTACACCTTC.

The chain links TRBV7-3 to TRBJ2-1; D not resolved. The CDR3 has 15 residues. V lost 5 bases to trimming and J lost 6 bases, with 17 bases between them. Looked up from germline, CDR1 is SGHTA and CDR2 is FQGTGA. CDR3 sequence reads: CASSPTLGSANEQFF. The CDR3 nucleotides are TGTGCCAGCAGCCCCACCTTGGGCTCGGCCAATGAGCAGTTCTTC.

The chain couples TRBV6-2 or TRBV6-3 to TRBJ1-2; 7 positions agree with TRBD1. Germline CDR1 and CDR2: MNHEY and SVGEGT. Trimming cost V 5 bases and J 6 bases; bases outside gene matches: 6. The length of the CDR3 is 13 residues. The chain's CDR3 is CASSPQGIDGYTF. The CDR3 DNA is TGTGCCAGCAGTCCACAGGGGATAGATGGCTACACCTTC.

The rearrangement links TRBV30 to TRBJ2-1; possible D gene TRBD2, 6 bases. CDR1 and CDR2 (germline): GTSNPN, SVGIG (reference sequence). Deletions cut 5 bases from V and 0 bases from J, with 11 bases between. The CDR3 is made up of 14 amino acids. The CDR3 protein is CAWSRGSSYNEQFF. The CDR3 DNA is TGTGCCTGGTCTCGGGGGAGCTCCTACAATGAGCAGTTCTTC.

V and J are TRBV30 and TRBJ2-7; D gene unclear. The CDR3 loop spans 15 amino acids. V was clipped by 2 bases and J by 5 bases, with 19 bases between them. Germline V CDR1 and CDR2: GTSNPN, SVGIG (reference sequence). CDR3 region: CAWSPSGPKKNEQYF. The CDR3 DNA follows: TGTGCCTGGAGTCCTTCCGGGCCCAAGAAAAACGAGCAGTACTTC.

This chain links TRBV12-3 or TRBV12-4 with TRBJ1-5; 7 nucleotides agree with TRBD1. The CDR3 contains 13 residues. Losses at the gene ends were 4 bases for V and 5 bases for J; bases not matched to a gene: 2. The CDR3: CASSSQGDQPQHF. DNA for the CDR3: TGTGCCAGCAGTTCTCAGGGGGATCAGCCCCAGCATTTT.

The J gene is TRBJ1-6, the V gene TRBV7-9; D ambiguous. This CDR3 has 13 residues. V was trimmed by 1 base and J by 6 bases, leaving 4 bases between them. CDR1 SEHNR and CDR2 FQNEAQ come from the germline V gene (reference sequence). CDR3 in DNA: TGTGCCAGCAGCTTAGAAGCTAATTCACCCCTCCACTTT. Translated, it gives CASSLEANSPLHF.

This chain links TRBV5-4 with TRBJ2-6; D remains ambiguous. Germline CDR1 is SGHNT and CDR2 is YYREEE (reference sequence). Trimming cost V 4 bases and J 2 bases, with 10 bases left between them. The CDR3 runs 15 residues. DNA of the CDR3: TGTGCCAGCAGCCCACCCGGCACTGGGGCCAACGTCCTGACTTTC. It is translated as CASSPPGTGANVLTF.

This chain joins TRBV5-6 and TRBJ1-1; no firm D call. Trimming left V 1 base short and J 8 bases short, with 24 bases between. Germline V CDR1 and CDR2: SGHDT, YYEEEE. This CDR3 region has 17 residues. The CDR3 here is CASSLRGGRILSREAFF. In DNA, the CDR3 is TGTGCCAGCAGCTTGAGAGGCGGCAGAATTTTGTCGAGAGAAGCTTTCTTT.

The CDR3 DNA follows: TGTGCCAGCAGTTCAGGCAGGGGAGGCTACAATGAGCAGTTCTTC. It is translated as CASSSGRGGYNEQFF. The chain is built from TRBV6-5 and TRBJ2-1; either TRBD1 or TRBD2 may fit D (6 bases each). V lost 4 bases and J 3 bases, leaving 13 bases between the germline ends. This CDR3 has 15 residues. The germline gives CDR1 MNHEY, CDR2 SVGAGI.

This chain uses TRBV30 with TRBJ2-7, with D perhaps TRBD1 (6 bases). The ends were cut back, 7 bases at V and 2 bases at J, with 12 bases in the middle. CDR1 is GTSNPN and CDR2 is SVGIG in the germline V gene (reference sequence). The CDR3 consists of 12 residues. CDR3 region: CAFTGSTYEQYF. CDR3 DNA sequence: TGTGCCTTTACAGGGTCCACCTACGAGCAGTACTTC.

V and J are TRBV28 and TRBJ2-1; 7 nucleotides align to TRBD1. The CDR3 spans 18 residues. The germline gives CDR1 MDHEN, CDR2 SYDVKM. Trimming cost V 4 bases and J 5 bases; bases outside gene matches: 17. In DNA form, the CDR3 reads TGTGCCAGCAGTTCACCTGGGACAGCCCACCCTACAGACAATGAGCAGTTCTTC. Translated, it gives CASSSPGTAHPTDNEQFF.

V and J are TRBV7-6 and TRBJ2-1; 7 bases fit TRBD1. Per germline, CDR1 SGHVS and CDR2 FNYEAQ. This CDR3 has 12 residues. J was trimmed by 10 bases and V by 8 bases; bases with no gene match: 8. The CDR3 is CASGEGAREQFF. CDR3 nucleotide sequence: TGTGCCAGCGGAGAGGGGGCAAGGGAGCAGTTCTTC.

This clone was found once. The rearrangement joins TRBV5-1 to TRBJ2-3; D might be TRBD1 (6 bases). CDR1 SGHRS and CDR2 YFSETQ come from the germline V gene. This CDR3 has 16 residues. The ends were cut back, 4 bases at V and 5 bases at J, with 20 bases in the middle. This chain's CDR3 is CASSPYRDKLGDTQYF. The CDR3 bases are TGCGCCAGCAGCCCATATCGGGACAAGCTGGGAGATACGCAGTATTTT.

This rearrangement joins TRBV12-3 or TRBV12-4 to TRBJ1-6, with D unclear. This CDR3 comprises 13 residues. V lost 6 bases to trimming and J lost 5 bases, with 8 bases between them. The CDR3 sequence is CASSPRNNSPLHF. In nucleotides, the CDR3 is TGTGCCAGCAGCCCCAGGAATAATTCACCCCTCCACTTT.

The V and J genes are TRBV15 and TRBJ1-2; 7 bases map to TRBD1. This CDR3 comprises 14 residues. Germline trimming cut 1 base from V and 7 bases from J; bases unmatched to any gene: 6. The germline V gene has CDR1 LNHNV and CDR2 YYDKDF (reference sequence). CDR3 DNA sequence: TGTGCCACCAGCAGAGTCGGGACAGAGCTTGGCTACACCTTC. This translates into CATSRVGTELGYTF.

V usage is TRBV5-1 and J usage is TRBJ1-5; possible D gene TRBD1, 6 bases. V was shortened by 4 bases and J by 6 bases, with 29 bases between the two germline ends. CDR1 SGHRS and CDR2 YFSETQ come from the germline V gene. The CDR3 length is 19 residues. Here the CDR3 reads CASSPSPHNHRAKSQPQHF. The CDR3, as DNA: TGCGCCAGCAGCCCCTCCCCCCACAATCACAGGGCTAAGAGTCAGCCCCAGCATTTT. The entire variable domain, with the rest obtained from reference TRBV5-1 and TRBJ1-5, is as follows: KAGVTQTPRYLIKTRGQQVTLSCSPISGHRSVSWYQQTPGQGLQFLFEYFSETQRNKGNFPGRFSGRQFSNSRSEMNVSTLELGDSALYLCASSPSPHNHRAKSQPQHFGDGTRLSIL.

The genes are TRBV28 and TRBJ1-5; D is ambiguous. Germline assignment: CDR1 MDHEN and CDR2 SYDVKM. This CDR3 has 12 residues. The V and J ends lost 5 bases and 3 bases respectively, with 5 bases between them. The CDR3 DNA reads as TGTGCCAGCAGTCAAGACAATCAGCCCCAGCATTTT. This translates into CASSQDNQPQHF.

The gene calls are TRBV13 and TRBJ1-1; D not certain. The CDR3 sequence is 11 residues long. The germline V and J ends were trimmed by 8 bases and 4 bases, with 8 bases remaining between them. Germline CDR1 and CDR2: PRHDT and FYEKMQ (reference sequence). Here the CDR3 reads CASDRGTEAFF. The DNA of the CDR3 is TGTGCCAGCGATAGAGGCACTGAAGCTTTCTTT.

V is TRBV3-1 (or the pseudogene TRBV3-2) and J is TRBJ2-7; 9 nucleotides match TRBD2. V lost 1 base and J lost 4; bases outside the gene matches: 2. This CDR3 comprises 14 residues. CDR1 LGHDT and CDR2 YNNKEL come from the germline V gene (reference sequence). The CDR3 DNA reads as TGTGCCAGCAGCCAAGGCGCGGGAGGGTACGAGCAGTACTTC. Protein product: CASSQGAGGYEQYF.